The 10 T cell receptor beta chains presented below share a single source sample, sequenced in a study of cytomegalovirus exposure and HLA in healthy donors. This table comes from immunoSEQ multiplex PCR, and its TCRdb copy is limited to in-frame clones, with some not included. Of tens of thousands of clones in the sample, over 85% are singletons; the top ten hold around 0.69%. Specimen: PBMCs. These receptors all stem from a woman aged 18-29 years in good health and CMV-seronegative.

The chain recombines TRBV2 with TRBJ2-7; the match to TRBD1 covers 10 bases. The CDR3 sequence is 17 residues long. After removal of 7 bases from V and 1 base from J, the junction contained 13 bases not matched to a gene. The germline gives CDR1 SNHLY, CDR2 FYNNEI. DNA for the CDR3: TGTGCCAGCATGGGGGACAGGGGATGGTACGGGTCCTACGAGCAGTACTTC. Translation: CASMGDRGWYGSYEQYF. The complete variable domain, with remaining parts taken from reference TRBV2 and TRBJ2-7, reads EPEVTQTPSHQVTQMGQEVILRCVPISNHLYFYWYRQILGQKVEFLVSFYNNEISEKSEIFDDQFSVERPDGSNFTLKIRSTKLEDSAMYFCASMGDRGWYGSYEQYFGPGTRLTVT.

The V and J genes are TRBV11-3 and TRBJ2-3, with a weak D call TRBD1 (5 bases). This CDR3 is built from 17 residues. Germline lookup yields CDR1 SGHNT and CDR2 YENEEA. The V end was cut by 1 base, the J end by 2 bases, with 16 bases between. CDR3 nucleotide sequence: TGTGCCAGCAGCTTAGGGGGCAGAGTACGGTCCACAGATACGCAGTATTTT. Amino acids: CASSLGGRVRSTDTQYF.

V usage is TRBV7-2 and J usage is TRBJ1-6, with D possibly being TRBD1 (5 bases). CDR1 and CDR2 from the germline V gene are SGHTA and FQGNSA. CDR3 length: 15 residues. The V and J ends lost 5 bases and 7 bases respectively, with 15 bases between them. The CDR3 protein is CASSPRERGNSPLHF. The CDR3, as DNA: TGTGCCAGCAGCCCAAGGGAAAGGGGAAATTCACCCCTCCACTTT.

This sequence joins TRBV4-1 and TRBJ2-1, with 7 bases lining up with TRBD1. Germline values: CDR1 MGHRA, CDR2 YSYEKL. Germline trimming cut 5 bases from V and 7 bases from J; bases unmatched to any gene: 11. The CDR3 has 15 residues. For the CDR3, the DNA is TGCGCCAGCAGCATATTGGCAGGGGGTCGGAATGAGCAGTTCTTC. This gives the protein CASSILAGGRNEQFF.

The chain joins TRBV2 to TRBJ2-3; TRBD2 might be the D (6 bases). The V gene's germline CDR1 is SNHLY and CDR2 FYNNEI. The CDR3 spans 14 residues. Trimming took off 6 bases at V and 4 bases at J, with 14 bases between the two ends. The CDR3 spells CASRGSGVADTQYF. CDR3 bases: TGTGCCAGCAGAGGTTCGGGAGTCGCAGATACGCAGTATTTT.

This chain connects TRBV18 to TRBJ1-5, with D hard to call. This CDR3 region has 15 residues. V gave up 2 bases and J gave up 7 bases, with 15 bases separating them. The V gene's germline CDR1 is KGHSH and CDR2 LQKENI. The CDR3 region has the DNA TGTGCCAGCTCACCAGTAAAGAGGGAAAGCCAGCCCCAGCATTTT. Translated: CASSPVKRESQPQHF.

The chain couples TRBV19 to TRBJ1-1; D possibly corresponds to TRBD1 (5 bases). V shed 4 bases and J shed 5 bases, with 14 bases lying between them. The CDR3 length is 14 residues. The germline gives CDR1 LNHDA, CDR2 SQIVND (reference sequence). The DNA for the CDR3 is TGTGCCAGTAGTAGTTGGGGGGTTGGAACTGAAGCTTTCTTT. Translating gives CASSSWGVGTEAFF.

The chain is built from TRBV29-1 and TRBJ1-2, with D possibly matching TRBD1 (5 bases). The germline V gene encodes CDR1 SQVTM and CDR2 ANQGSEA. The CDR3 covers 11 residues. Deletions cut 1 base from V and 10 bases from J, with 10 bases between. The DNA of the CDR3 is TGCAGCGTTGAAGGCAGGGCGGCCTACACCTTC. As protein: CSVEGRAAYTF.

The CDR3 sequence is CASSAGTGRNTEAFF. DNA of the CDR3: TGTGCCAGCAGCGCCGGTACGGGGAGGAACACTGAAGCTTTCTTT. The rearrangement links TRBV9 to TRBJ1-1; no clear D gene. Deletions cut 3 bases from V and 1 base from J, with 13 bases between. Germline values: CDR1 SGDLS, CDR2 YYNGEE. The CDR3 loop spans 15 amino acids.

The gene calls are TRBV11-2 and TRBJ2-1; TRBD2 might be the D (6 bases). This CDR3 is built from 12 residues. V lost 3 bases and J lost 6, with 6 bases in between. Looked up from germline, CDR1 is SGHAT and CDR2 is FQNNGV. The CDR3 loop reads CASSLEGNEQFF. CDR3 bases: TGTGCCAGCAGCTTGGAGGGCAATGAGCAGTTCTTC. Looking up the rest from reference TRBV11-2 and TRBJ2-1 gives the full variable domain: EAGVAQSPRYKIIEKRQSVAFWCNPISGHATLYWYQQILGQGPKLLIQFQNNGVVDDSQLPKDRFSAERLKGVDSTLKIQPAKLEDSAVYLCASSLEGNEQFFGPGTRLTVL.